This T cell receptor (beta chain) is from a study of vaccination and CD4 T cells after COVID-19. Turning to the study itself: Convalescent cases consisted of six males and four females, of whom two were Hispanic.

A word on this clonotype: The antigen is undetermined.

Study-wide results and limits: Convalescent patients had a median roughly 87% of post-vaccine SARS-CoV-2-reactive clones that were detected only after vaccination, not before it.

The treatment here: approximately 9-day PBMC culture with coronavirus spike peptide pools or control peptides (ViraFEST assay). Cultured CD4+ T-cell DNA underwent Oncomine TCR Beta short-read sequencing. From cultured CD4+ T cells, genomic DNA was extracted. Using its own MiXCR run on the PCR reads, TCRdb lists one record per CDR3 protein. The repertoire includes fewer than 15,000 distinct CDR3 sequences, about 82% of them detected once, and about 24% sits in the top ten. Germline CDR1 is SGHNT and CDR2 is YYREEE (reference sequence). The CDR3 has 15 residues. Trimming removed 4 bases at V and 1 base at J, with 14 bases between.

This sequence joins TRBV5-4 and TRBJ1-1; D is possibly TRBD1 (5 bases). This receptor was obtained from a human donor who had recovered from COVID-19. Material for sequencing was CD4+ T cells from blood, cultured in vitro. The CDR3 here is CASSQGGGGNTEAFF. The CDR3 nucleotides read TGTGCCAGCAGCCAGGGTGGGGGTGGGAACACTGAAGCTTTCTTT. The full variable domain, rest sourced from reference TRBV5-4 and TRBJ1-1, is ETGVTQSPTHLIKTRGQQVTLRCSSQSGHNTVSWYQQALGQGPQFIFQYYREEENGRGNFPPRFSGLQFPNYSSELNVNALELDDSALYLCASSQGGGGNTEAFFGQGTRLTVV.